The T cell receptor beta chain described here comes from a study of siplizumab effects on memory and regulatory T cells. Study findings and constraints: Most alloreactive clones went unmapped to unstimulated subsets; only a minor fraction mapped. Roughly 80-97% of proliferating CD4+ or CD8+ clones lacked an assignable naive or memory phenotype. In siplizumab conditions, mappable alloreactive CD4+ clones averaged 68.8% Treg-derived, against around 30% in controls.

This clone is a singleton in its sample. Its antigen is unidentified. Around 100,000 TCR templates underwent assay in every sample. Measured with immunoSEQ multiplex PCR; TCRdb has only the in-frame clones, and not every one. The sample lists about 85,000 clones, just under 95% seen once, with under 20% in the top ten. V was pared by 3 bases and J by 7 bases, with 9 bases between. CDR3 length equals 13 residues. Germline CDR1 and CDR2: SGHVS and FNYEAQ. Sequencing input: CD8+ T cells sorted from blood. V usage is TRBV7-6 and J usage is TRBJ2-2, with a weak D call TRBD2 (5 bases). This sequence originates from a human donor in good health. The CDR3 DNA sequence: TGTGCCAGCAGCTTGGACTTTATCGGGGAGCTGTTTTTT. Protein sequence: CASSLDFIGELFF.